The clone carrying this T cell receptor (beta chain) was counted only a few times. Its antigen is not known. With 5 bases removed from V and 10 bases from J, the gap between germline ends came to 12 bases. Per germline, CDR1 SGHTA and CDR2 FQGNSA. The CDR3 runs to 12 residues. The data are from a study of cytomegalovirus exposure and HLA in healthy donors. PCR was performed using 60 Vbeta and 13 Jbeta primers. Assay: immunoSEQ multiplex PCR; the TCRdb copy retains only in-frame clones and omits some. The sample holds about 160,000 clones, 80% seen once. General study points: In an earlier analysis, about 90% or about 30%: the productive usage of most TCR beta V segments.

Sequenced sample: PBMCs. The sequence came from a young man in good health and CMV-seronegative. The chain joins TRBV7-2 to TRBJ1-5; D may be TRBD1 (6 bases). The chain's CDR3 is CASSRGGLPQHF. CDR3 sequence (DNA): TGTGCCAGCAGCAGGGGGGGATTACCCCAGCATTTT.